This T cell receptor beta chain is from a study of metastatic and nonmetastatic thyroid tumors. Study-wide findings and caveats: Versus benign nodules, malignant thyroid tumors reportedly had significantly higher TCR beta diversity, in blood and tumor.

The CDR3 is 15 residues long. V was pared by 7 bases and J by 4 bases, with 8 bases of the junction left unmatched. Germline V CDR1 and CDR2: MNHEY, SMNVEV (reference sequence). This clone was picked up many times. The antigen is not known. TCRdb reanalyzed the PCR reads via MiXCR. The sample consists of fewer than 35,000 clones, about 18% of them appearing once. Prior to thyroid surgery, none of the patients had received any treatment. This chain connects TRBV27 to TRBJ1-5; 9 bases are a match to TRBD1. The specimen was blood. This sequence was found in a female donor with papillary thyroid cancer or a benign thyroid nodule (not recorded which). Some clones in this sample may be carry-over from other donors' samples. The CDR3 nucleotides are TGTGCCAGCAAAGTAGGGACAGGGTCAAATCAGCCCCAGCATTTT. This sequence encodes CASKVGTGSNQPQHF.